One sample yielded the 18 T cell receptor beta chains listed below, sequenced in a study of T cell clonality in common variable immunodeficiency. Broader study findings: Common variable immunodeficiency TCR beta sequences reportedly had fewer deletions and N-nucleotide insertions.

These receptors' antigens are unknown. Produced via immunoSEQ multiplex PCR; TCRdb's table is partial and in-frame only. The specimen has 25,000 or so clones, none found just once. The sample comprised peripheral blood mononuclear cells. The receptor source for this set is a human donor with common variable immunodeficiency.

This clone occurred many times. The read stops 3 residues short of the end of the CDR3; the missing end is completed from the germline J gene. The V and J genes are TRBV28 and TRBJ2-1; D unresolved. The CDR3 is 12 amino acids. Between the trimmed V and J ends, which lost 2 bases and 7 bases, there was a span of 6 bases. Germline values: CDR1 MDHEN, CDR2 SYDVKM. Incomplete CDR3 DNA: TGTGCCAGCAGTTTACAGGTTAATGAG. Residues: CASSLQVNE. The entire CDR3 reads CASSLQVNEQFF.

Ten or more counts support this clone. The read stops 3 residues short of the end of the CDR3; the missing end is completed from the germline J gene. The chain uses TRBV18 and TRBJ1-6; D might be TRBD1 (5 bases). CDR3 length: 15 residues. Looked up from germline, CDR1 is KGHSH and CDR2 is LQKENI. Trimming cost V 3 bases and J 10 bases, with 16 bases left between them. CDR3 region: CASSPTEGKRSPLHF. The sequenced CDR3 bases are TGTGCCAGCTCACCGACAGAGGGGAAGAGATCACCC.

At least ten counts were recorded for this clone. The read gets to within 3 residues of the CDR3 end, and the germline J gene fills in the rest. The genes are TRBV7-2 and TRBJ2-1; 11 nucleotides align to TRBD2. The junction had 7 bases not matched to a gene; V was cut back by 5 bases and J by 7 bases. The CDR3 is 15 residues long. In germline, CDR1 is SGHTA, CDR2 FQGNSA. The CDR3 bases that were read are TGTGCCAGCAGCCCCACTAGCGGGAGAAGGAATGAG. Translating it yields CASSPTSGRRNE. The full CDR3 sequence reads CASSPTSGRRNEQFF.

There are a few counts of this clone. With the read ending 3 residues before the CDR3 end, the germline J gene is used to fill in that end. This chain connects TRBV19 to TRBJ1-5, with 8 bases matching TRBD1. The J segment lost 1 base and the V segment lost 7 bases, leaving 3 bases of the junction unmatched. The germline V gene encodes CDR1 LNHDA and CDR2 SQIVND (reference sequence). The CDR3 loop spans 14 amino acids. CDR3 loop: CASKTGESNQPQHF. The sequenced part of the CDR3 DNA is TGTGCCAGTAAGACAGGGGAGAGCAATCAGCCC.

This clone was seen ten or more times. The DNA ends 3 residues before the CDR3 does, and the rest of the CDR3 is filled in from the germline J gene. V and J are TRBV7-2 and TRBJ1-1; 10 bases are a match to TRBD1. CDR3 size: 15 residues. Germline CDR1 is SGHTA and CDR2 is FQGNSA. V gave up 5 bases and J gave up 5 bases; unmatched junction bases: 8. The sequenced part of the CDR3 DNA is TGTGCCAGCAGCCCGAGGACAGGGGGTGGAACTGAA. Protein sequence: CASSPRTGGGTE. The complete CDR3 protein is CASSPRTGGGTEAFF.

This clone was counted many times. Sequencing ends 3 residues short of the CDR3 end; the germline J gene provides the rest. The chain recombines TRBV13 with TRBJ2-3; a weak D match, TRBD1 (6 bases). This CDR3 has 15 amino acids. With 5 bases removed from V and 6 bases from J, the gap between germline ends came to 18 bases. In germline, CDR1 is PRHDT, CDR2 FYEKMQ (reference sequence). The part of the CDR3 DNA that was read is TGTGCCAGCAGCCAGGGGACAATACAGTCGGATACG. Encoded protein: CASSQGTIQSDT. The whole CDR3 region reads CASSQGTIQSDTQYF. The variable domain in full, with the rest retrieved from reference TRBV13 and TRBJ2-3, is AAGVIQSPRHLIKEKRETATLKCYPIPRHDTVYWYQQGPGQDPQFLISFYEKMQSDKGSIPDRFSAQQFSDYHSELNMSSLELGDSALYFCASSQGTIQSDTQYFGPGTRLTVL.

In its sample, this clone was seen many times. The observed sequence ends 3 residues before the CDR3 terminus, with the missing tail filled in from the germline J gene. The chain joins TRBV19 to TRBJ1-5, with D perhaps matching TRBD1 (5 bases). Germline assignment: CDR1 LNHDA and CDR2 SQIVND (reference sequence). CDR3 length equals 16 residues. V dropped 6 bases and J dropped 0 bases, with 15 bases sitting between them. The CDR3 DNA, read in part, is TGTGCCAGTAGCCAATTGGGGGGGGATAGCAATCAGCCC. Amino acid sequence: CASSQLGGDSNQP. The CDR3 as a whole reads CASSQLGGDSNQPQHF. The whole variable domain, remainder taken from reference TRBV19 and TRBJ1-5, is DGGITQSPKYLFRKEGQNVTLSCEQNLNHDAMYWYRQDPGQGLRLIYYSQIVNDFQKGDIAEGYSVSREKKESFPLTVTSAQKNPTAFYLCASSQLGGDSNQPQHFGDGTRLSIL.

For this clone: From the germline J gene comes the end of the CDR3, since the read stops 3 residues before it. The chain employs TRBV7-3 and TRBJ2-5, with 7 bases matching TRBD1. The trim removed 5 bases at V and 5 bases at J, leaving 11 bases unmatched. From germline, CDR1 is SGHTA and CDR2 FQGTGA. The CDR3 runs to 15 residues. The CDR3 DNA, read in part, is TGTGCCAGCAGCCTAAGGGGGCGCCCCCGGGAGACC. Encoded protein: CASSLRGRPRET. In full, the CDR3 reads CASSLRGRPRETQYF.

The table lists this clone with many counts. Read coverage stops 3 residues before the CDR3 terminus; the germline J gene supplies the remainder. The V call is TRBV5-1, the J call TRBJ2-6; D is possibly TRBD1 (8 bases). V lost 5 bases, J lost 0 bases, and 15 bases lay in between. This CDR3 is 17 amino acids long. Germline assignment: CDR1 SGHRS and CDR2 YFSETQ. The CDR3 bases that were read are TGCGCCAGCAGGGGGGGGACAGGAACCTCTGGGGCCAACGTC. It yields the protein CASRGGTGTSGANV. The CDR3 reads in full as CASRGGTGTSGANVLTF.

This clone has ten or more counts. The CDR3 end lies 3 residues beyond the end of the read and is filled in from the germline J gene. The chain couples TRBV7-2 to TRBJ2-5, with 9 nucleotides matching TRBD2. Per the germline V gene, CDR1 is SGHTA and CDR2 is FQGNSA. J gave up 5 bases and V 5 bases, and 9 bases lay outside the gene matches. The CDR3 is 15 residues long. The CDR3 DNA, read in part, is TGTGCCAGCAGCGCCCAGACTAGCGGAGGGGAGACC. It codes for CASSAQTSGGET. The whole CDR3 reads CASSAQTSGGETQYF.

At least ten counts were recorded for this clone. The CDR3 here is CASRAASGNTGELFF. The CDR3 DNA, read in part, is TGCGCCAGCAGGGCGGCTAGCGGGAACACCGGGGAG. V gene TRBV5-1 combines with J gene TRBJ2-2; 7 nucleotides agree with TRBD2. With the read ending 3 residues before the CDR3 end, the germline J gene is used to fill in that end. The CDR3 covers 15 residues. Trimming cost V 5 bases and J 1 base; bases outside gene matches: 5. Germline assignment: CDR1 SGHRS and CDR2 YFSETQ. The full variable domain, its missing parts supplied by reference TRBV5-1 and TRBJ2-2, is KAGVTQTPRYLIKTRGQQVTLSCSPISGHRSVSWYQQTPGQGLQFLFEYFSETQRNKGNFPGRFSGRQFSNSRSEMNVSTLELGDSALYLCASRAASGNTGELFFGEGSRLTVL.

This clone has at least ten counts. The missing CDR3 end, 3 residues past where the read stops, is filled in from the germline J gene. The chain links TRBV10-3 to TRBJ1-2; D remains ambiguous. Germline CDR1 and CDR2: ENHRY and SYGVKD. This CDR3 has 13 amino acids. Trimming took off 6 bases at V and 3 bases at J, with 11 bases between the two ends. CDR3 bases read: TGTGCCATCAGCGAAACAGTAGACTATGGC. Protein product: CAISETVDYG. The CDR3 in full is CAISETVDYGYTF.

This clone is categorized as medium-sized. The CDR3 extends 3 residues past the end of the read, so its final part is completed from the germline J gene. This rearrangement joins TRBV10-3 to TRBJ2-4; 7 bases map to TRBD1. The V gene end was trimmed by 2 bases and the J gene end by 7 bases; junction bases not matched to a gene: 2. CDR3 length: 13 residues. Germline CDR1 reads ENHRY; CDR2 reads SYGVKD. The CDR3 is CAISEVQGNIQYF. Partial CDR3 DNA: TGTGCCATCAGTGAGGTACAGGGGAACATT.

This clone has at least ten counts. The sequenced fragment ends 3 residues before the CDR3 boundary, so the rest is inferred from the germline J gene. This chain connects TRBV11-2 to TRBJ1-2, with unresolved D. The CDR3 runs to 15 residues. Trimming took off 5 bases at V and 4 bases at J, with 17 bases between the two ends. Germline lookup yields CDR1 SGHAT and CDR2 FQNNGV. The CDR3 loop reads CASSPQLEPTYGYTF. Incomplete CDR3 DNA: TGTGCCAGCAGCCCTCAATTAGAGCCCACCTATGGC.

There are a few counts of this clone. The sequenced CDR3 bases are TGTGCCAGCAGCTTACGAGGGGGGGGTGGTGAA. Translation: CASSLRGGGGE. The whole CDR3 protein is CASSLRGGGGEAFF. The chain carries TRBV13 and TRBJ1-1; D may be TRBD1 (6 bases). The CDR3 end falls 3 residues outside the read, so it is completed with the germline J gene. V dropped 2 bases and J dropped 7 bases, with 14 bases sitting between them. CDR3 size: 14 residues. Germline CDR1 reads PRHDT; CDR2 reads FYEKMQ (reference sequence).

This clone was recorded a few times. The observed sequence ends 3 residues before the CDR3 terminus, with the missing tail filled in from the germline J gene. This chain links TRBV20-1 with TRBJ2-5; 7 nucleotides align to TRBD1. The germline CDR1 and CDR2 sequences are DFQATT and SNEGSKA (reference sequence). The CDR3 has 15 amino acids. With 0 bases clipped from V and 1 base from J, the junction kept 5 bases outside the gene matches. The sequenced part of the CDR3 DNA is TGCAGTGCTAGAGATGGCCGGGACAGCCAAGAGACC. It is translated as CSARDGRDSQET. The whole CDR3 reads CSARDGRDSQETQYF.

This clone was picked up many times. The read finishes 3 residues shy of the CDR3 end, and the germline J gene is used to complete it. The chain uses TRBV5-1 and TRBJ2-1; TRBD2 aligns across 7 bases. The J segment lost 0 bases and the V segment lost 4 bases, leaving 4 bases of the junction unmatched. Germline V gene data show CDR1 as SGHRS and CDR2 as YFSETQ. The CDR3 has 15 amino acids. CDR3 amino acids: CASSGREFSYNEQFF. Incomplete CDR3 DNA: TGCGCCAGCAGCGGGCGGGAGTTCTCCTACAATGAG.

This clone was seen many times. The read ends 3 residues shy of where the CDR3 ends; the end is completed using the germline J gene. The rearrangement joins TRBV7-2 to TRBJ2-4; a possible D gene is TRBD2 (6 bases). The CDR3 length is 13 residues. Trimming took 1 base from V and 5 from J, leaving 6 bases between them. Germline CDR1 SGHTA, CDR2 FQGNSA. CDR3: CASSLGGENIQYF. CDR3 bases read: TGTGCCAGCAGCTTAGGGGGGGAAAACATT.